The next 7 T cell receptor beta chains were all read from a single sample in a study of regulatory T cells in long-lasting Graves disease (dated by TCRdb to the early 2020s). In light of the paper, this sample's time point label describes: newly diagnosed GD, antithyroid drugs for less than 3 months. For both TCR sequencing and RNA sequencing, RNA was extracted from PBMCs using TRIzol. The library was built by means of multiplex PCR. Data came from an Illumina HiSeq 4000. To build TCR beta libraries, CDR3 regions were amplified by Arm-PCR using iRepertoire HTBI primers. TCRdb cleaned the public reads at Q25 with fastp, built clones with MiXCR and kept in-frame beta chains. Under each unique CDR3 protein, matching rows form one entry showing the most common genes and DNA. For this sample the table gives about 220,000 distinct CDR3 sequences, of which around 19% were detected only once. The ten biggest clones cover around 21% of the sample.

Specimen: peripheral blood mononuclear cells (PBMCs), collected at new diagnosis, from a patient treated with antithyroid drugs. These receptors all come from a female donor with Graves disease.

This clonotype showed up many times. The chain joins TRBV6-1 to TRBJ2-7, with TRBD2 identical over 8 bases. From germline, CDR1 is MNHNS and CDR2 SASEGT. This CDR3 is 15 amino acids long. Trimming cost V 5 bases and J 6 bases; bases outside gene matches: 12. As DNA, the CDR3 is TGTGCCAGCAGTCCGGCCAGGGGACTAGAGAGCGAGCAGTACTTC. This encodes CASSPARGLESEQYF.

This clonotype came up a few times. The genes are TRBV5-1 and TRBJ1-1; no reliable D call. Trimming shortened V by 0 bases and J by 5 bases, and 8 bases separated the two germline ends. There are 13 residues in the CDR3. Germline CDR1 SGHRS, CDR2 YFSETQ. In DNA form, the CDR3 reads TGCGCCAGCAGCTTGGAATTGACGACTGAAGCTTTCTTT. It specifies CASSLELTTEAFF.

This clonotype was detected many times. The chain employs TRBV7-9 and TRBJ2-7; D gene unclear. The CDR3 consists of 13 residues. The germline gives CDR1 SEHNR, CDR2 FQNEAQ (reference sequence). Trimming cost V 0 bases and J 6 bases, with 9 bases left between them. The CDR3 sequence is CASSLAAMGEQYF. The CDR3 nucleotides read TGTGCCAGCAGCTTAGCCGCAATGGGCGAGCAGTACTTC.

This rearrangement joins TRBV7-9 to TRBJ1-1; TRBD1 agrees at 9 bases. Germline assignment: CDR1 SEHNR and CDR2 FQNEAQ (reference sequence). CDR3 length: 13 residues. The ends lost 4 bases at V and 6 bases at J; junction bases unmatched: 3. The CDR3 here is CASSWTGEAEAFF. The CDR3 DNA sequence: TGTGCCAGCAGCTGGACAGGGGAGGCTGAAGCTTTCTTT.

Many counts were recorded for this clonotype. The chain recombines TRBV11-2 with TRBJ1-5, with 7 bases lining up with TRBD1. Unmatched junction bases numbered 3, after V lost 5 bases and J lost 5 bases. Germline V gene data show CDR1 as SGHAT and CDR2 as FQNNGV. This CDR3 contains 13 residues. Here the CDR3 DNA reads TGTGCCAGCAGCCGGGGGACAGATCAGCCCCAGCATTTT. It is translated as CASSRGTDQPQHF.

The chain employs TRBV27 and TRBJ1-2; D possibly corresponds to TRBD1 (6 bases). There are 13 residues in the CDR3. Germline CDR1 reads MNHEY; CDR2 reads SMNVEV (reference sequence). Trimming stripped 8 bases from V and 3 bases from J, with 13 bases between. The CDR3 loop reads CASGPTGYYGYTF. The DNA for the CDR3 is TGTGCCAGCGGCCCGACAGGTTACTATGGCTACACCTTC.

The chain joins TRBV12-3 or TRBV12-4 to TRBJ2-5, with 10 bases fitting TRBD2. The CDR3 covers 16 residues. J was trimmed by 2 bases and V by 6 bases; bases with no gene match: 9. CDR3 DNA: TGTGCCAGCAGCCTTCGGACTAGCGGTCGGCAAGAGACCCAGTACTTC. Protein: CASSLRTSGRQETQYF.